The T cell receptor beta chain under discussion was sequenced for a study of T cell responses to AZD1222 COVID-19 vaccine. The data were produced by immunoSEQ multiplex PCR, yet TCRdb's version contains in-frame clones alone and is incomplete. The table has about 140,000 clones, 89% seen once. Germline CDR1 is MNHEY and CDR2 is SVGEGT. There are 18 residues in the CDR3. The V segment lost 2 bases and the J segment 5 bases; nucleotides outside the gene matches: 9. Findings and limits, study-wide: Nearly half of spike-specific TCRs reportedly target unmutated variant regions. Donor demographics were predominantly white British with a female majority; clonal diversity may be underestimated.

On this clone itself: Its antigen is unidentified.

The chain couples TRBV6-2 or TRBV6-3 to TRBJ2-3; 14 positions match TRBD2. The TCR sequence derives from an adult who received the AZD1222 COVID-19 vaccine. The specimen comprised peripheral blood, sampled 28 days after the second AZD1222 dose. The CDR3 coding sequence is TGTGCCAGCAGTTACCCCCTGGGACTAGCGGGAGTTGAAGATACGCAGTATTTT. Translating it yields CASSYPLGLAGVEDTQYF.